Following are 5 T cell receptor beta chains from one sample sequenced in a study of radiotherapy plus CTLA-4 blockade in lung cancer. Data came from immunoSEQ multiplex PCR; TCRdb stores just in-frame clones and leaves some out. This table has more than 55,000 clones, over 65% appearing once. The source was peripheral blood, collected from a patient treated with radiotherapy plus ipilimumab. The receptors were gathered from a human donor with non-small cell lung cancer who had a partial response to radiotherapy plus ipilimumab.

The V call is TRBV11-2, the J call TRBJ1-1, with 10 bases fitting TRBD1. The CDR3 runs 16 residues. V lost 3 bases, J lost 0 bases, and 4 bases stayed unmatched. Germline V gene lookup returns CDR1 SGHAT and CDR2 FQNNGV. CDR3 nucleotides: TGTGCCAGCAGCTTCCTGGACAGGGGGTTGAACACTGAAGCTTTCTTT. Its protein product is CASSFLDRGLNTEAFF.

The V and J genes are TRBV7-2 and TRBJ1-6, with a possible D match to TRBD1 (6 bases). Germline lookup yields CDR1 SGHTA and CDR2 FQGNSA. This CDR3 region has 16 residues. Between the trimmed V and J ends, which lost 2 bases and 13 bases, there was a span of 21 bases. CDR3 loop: CASSLSPWAGERPLHF. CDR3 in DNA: TGTGCCAGCAGCTTATCACCCTGGGCAGGGGAGCGGCCCCTCCACTTT.

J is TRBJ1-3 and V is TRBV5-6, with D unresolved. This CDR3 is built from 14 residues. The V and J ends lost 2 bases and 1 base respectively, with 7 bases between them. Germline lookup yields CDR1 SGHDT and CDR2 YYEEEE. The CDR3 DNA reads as TGTGCCAGCAGCTTTGGAGATTCTGGAAACACCATATATTTT. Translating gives CASSFGDSGNTIYF.

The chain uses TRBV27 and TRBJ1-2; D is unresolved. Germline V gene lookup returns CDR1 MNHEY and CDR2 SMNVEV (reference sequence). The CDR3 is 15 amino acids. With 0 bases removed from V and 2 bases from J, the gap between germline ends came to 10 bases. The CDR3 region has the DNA TGTGCCAGCAGTTTATCCGCAGGCCAAAACTATGGCTACACCTTC. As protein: CASSLSAGQNYGYTF.

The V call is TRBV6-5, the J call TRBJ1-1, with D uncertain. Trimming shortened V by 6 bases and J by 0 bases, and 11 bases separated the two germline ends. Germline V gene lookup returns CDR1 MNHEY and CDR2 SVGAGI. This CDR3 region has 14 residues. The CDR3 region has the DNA TGTGCCAGCAGGTATCCGTACATGAACACTGAAGCTTTCTTT. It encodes CASRYPYMNTEAFF.